These 27 T cell receptor beta chains originate from one sample sequenced in a study of cytomegalovirus exposure and HLA in healthy donors (dated by TCRdb to the late 2010s). Libraries came from the immunoSEQ multiplex PCR assay. For the multiplex PCR, a mixture combining 60 forward primers for TCR Vbeta segments and 13 reverse primers for TCR Jbeta segments was used. Here the immuneACCESS table is served through TCRdb, limited to in-frame sequences with V and J called. Missing clones are a known gap in these copies; in checked studies unresolved V genes cover under half, and the rest lacks a known reason. The sample profile shows a few hundred thousand clones; around 90% of them were found once. Together, the top ten hold less than 2% of the sample. Sequencing was carried out using PBMCs. These TCRs come from a girl aged 2 to 9 in good health and CMV-seronegative.

The chain is built from TRBV20-1 and TRBJ2-1; D is perhaps TRBD1 (5 bases). This CDR3 comprises 11 residues. Trimming shortened V by 7 bases and J by 7 bases, and 11 bases separated the two germline ends. Germline assignment: CDR1 DFQATT and CDR2 SNEGSKA (reference sequence). DNA for the CDR3: TGCAGTGTCCCAGGGATAAATGAGCAGTTCTTC. This codes for CSVPGINEQFF.

The chain couples TRBV27 to TRBJ1-2; a possible D gene is TRBD1 (6 bases). CDR3 length equals 13 residues. The germline gives CDR1 MNHEY, CDR2 SMNVEV (reference sequence). With 4 bases removed from V and 9 bases from J, the gap between germline ends came to 15 bases. The CDR3, as DNA: TGTGCCAGCAGTTCGCTAAAGACAGGAAGCTACACCTTC. Amino acids: CASSSLKTGSYTF.

This sequence joins TRBV10-1 and TRBJ1-5; D possibly corresponds to TRBD1 (5 bases). From germline, CDR1 is WNHNN and CDR2 SYGVQD (reference sequence). The CDR3 has 13 amino acids. The V and J ends lost 5 bases and 3 bases respectively, with 8 bases between them. The CDR3 DNA sequence: TGCGCCAGCAGTACAGGAAACAATCAGCCCCAGCATTTT. Amino acids: CASSTGNNQPQHF.

V and J are TRBV27 and TRBJ2-1; TRBD2 matches 12 bases. The V gene's germline CDR1 is MNHEY and CDR2 SMNVEV (reference sequence). Trimming at V came to 8 bases and at J to 5 bases, leaving 7 bases not matched to a gene. The CDR3 extends over 15 amino acids. This CDR3 reads CASEKLAGGNNEQFF. CDR3 nucleotide sequence: TGTGCCAGCGAAAAACTAGCGGGAGGTAACAATGAGCAGTTCTTC.

The chain recombines TRBV6-5 with TRBJ1-3, with a weak D call TRBD1 (6 bases). The CDR3 spans 15 residues. Deletions cut 6 bases from V and 0 bases from J, with 12 bases between. CDR1 is MNHEY, CDR2 SVGAGI, per germline. The CDR3: CASRRTDLSGNTIYF. Written as DNA, the CDR3 is TGTGCCAGCAGGCGGACAGATCTCTCTGGAAACACCATATATTTT.

This chain links TRBV6-1 with TRBJ1-5, with D perhaps TRBD1 (6 bases). The V end lost 0 bases, the J end lost 1 base, and 13 bases lay between the germline ends. The germline V gene has CDR1 MNHNS and CDR2 SASEGT. CDR3 length equals 17 residues. DNA of the CDR3: TGTGCCAGCAGTGAAGCGCTCGGGCAGGGGAGCAATCAGCCCCAGCATTTT. This encodes CASSEALGQGSNQPQHF.

The chain employs TRBV6-5 and TRBJ1-2; D remains unclear. The ends were cut back, 4 bases at V and 10 bases at J, with 10 bases in the middle. CDR1 and CDR2 (germline): MNHEY, SVGAGI. This CDR3 region has 11 residues. The CDR3 DNA sequence: TGTGCCAGCAGTTTTCTAGGTGCCTACACCTTC. Translation gives CASSFLGAYTF.

This chain joins TRBV2 and TRBJ2-3; 8 nucleotides line up with TRBD2. J lost 4 bases, V lost 9 bases, and 15 bases had no gene match. The CDR3 is 16 residues long. Germline values: CDR1 SNHLY, CDR2 FYNNEI. The CDR3 is CASTMNPAGGSDTQYF. The DNA for the CDR3 is TGTGCCAGTACCATGAATCCCGCGGGGGGCTCAGATACGCAGTATTTT.

The rearrangement links TRBV9 to TRBJ2-7, with 8 bases fitting TRBD2. Germline values: CDR1 SGDLS, CDR2 YYNGEE. The CDR3 loop spans 14 amino acids. V dropped 4 bases and J dropped 1; count of bases not matched to a gene: 4. CDR3 region: CASSRGGSSYEQYF. CDR3 DNA sequence: TGTGCCAGCAGCCGGGGGGGAAGTTCCTACGAGCAGTACTTC.

To note about this clone: One end of the junction is discordant with germline, which a read error may explain. The J gene is TRBJ2-5, the V gene TRBV5-8, with TRBD2 identical over 8 bases. Germline V lookup: CDR1 SGHTS, CDR2 YDEGEE. The CDR3 has 10 amino acids. CDR3 residues: CASSFIGGDF. For the CDR3, the DNA is TGTGCCAGCAGCTTTATCGGGGGGGACTTC.

The V and J genes are TRBV11-2 and TRBJ2-7; 8 bases are shared with TRBD1. Germline trimming cut 8 bases from V and 3 bases from J; bases unmatched to any gene: 6. CDR1 SGHAT and CDR2 FQNNGV come from the germline V gene. This CDR3 contains 13 residues. The CDR3 region is CASGQGLGYEQYF. The CDR3 coding sequence is TGTGCCAGCGGACAGGGTCTAGGCTACGAGCAGTACTTC.

The rearrangement joins TRBV5-1 to TRBJ2-7; 7 bases are a match to TRBD1. Per the germline V gene, CDR1 is SGHRS and CDR2 is YFSETQ. J was trimmed by 3 bases and V by 4 bases; bases with no gene match: 7. The CDR3 covers 14 residues. CDR3 protein: CASSDGTDHYEQYF. As DNA, the CDR3 is TGCGCCAGCAGCGACGGGACAGATCACTACGAGCAGTACTTC. Supplemented by reference TRBV5-1 and TRBJ2-7, the full variable domain reads KAGVTQTPRYLIKTRGQQVTLSCSPISGHRSVSWYQQTPGQGLQFLFEYFSETQRNKGNFPGRFSGRQFSNSRSEMNVSTLELGDSALYLCASSDGTDHYEQYFGPGTRLTVT.

This clone came up once. At one boundary the junction diverges from the germline segment, which might be a read error. The genes are TRBV7-7 and TRBJ2-7, with TRBD2 identical over 8 bases. Germline lookup yields CDR1 SSHAT and CDR2 FNYEAQ (reference sequence). The CDR3 is 16 residues long. CDR3: CASSFYSGEGPYEQYF. In DNA, the CDR3 is TGTGCTAGCAGCTTTTATAGCGGGGAGGGCCCCTACGAGCAGTACTTC. Complete variable domain (other parts from reference TRBV7-7 and TRBJ2-7): GAGVSQSPRYKVTKRGQDVTLRCDPISSHATLYWYQQALGQGPEFLTYFNYEAQPDKSGLPSDRFSAERPEGSISTLTIQRTEQRDSAMYRCASSFYSGEGPYEQYFGPGTRLTVT.

This clone was picked up one time. The V call is TRBV4-1, the J call TRBJ2-7, with D possibly matching TRBD1 (6 bases). With 4 bases removed from V and 0 bases from J, the gap between germline ends came to 13 bases. The CDR3 contains 15 residues. The germline CDR1 and CDR2 sequences are MGHRA and YSYEKL. The CDR3 loop reads CASSLLQGNSYEQYF. CDR3 bases: TGCGCCAGCAGCCTGCTTCAGGGGAACTCCTACGAGCAGTACTTC.

The chain joins TRBV9 to TRBJ1-6, with TRBD1 as a possible D gene (5 bases). V was cut by 0 bases and J by 7 bases, with 11 bases left in between. The CDR3 is made up of 15 amino acids. Germline loops: CDR1 SGDLS, CDR2 YYNGEE. CDR3 loop: CASSVEGVLNSPLHF. The CDR3 region has the DNA TGTGCCAGCAGCGTAGAAGGGGTCTTGAATTCACCCCTCCACTTT. Filled out from reference TRBV9 and TRBJ1-6, the complete variable domain reads DSGVTQTPKHLITATGQRVTLRCSPRSGDLSVYWYQQSLDQGLQFLIQYYNGEERAKGNILERFSAQQFPDLHSELNLSSLELGDSALYFCASSVEGVLNSPLHFGNGTRLTVT.

The DNA of the CDR3 is TGTGCCAGCAGTGAAGACGGGGCGGGGTACGAGCAGTACTTC. This gives the protein CASSEDGAGYEQYF. The chain recombines TRBV6-1 with TRBJ2-7, with a weak D call TRBD2 (6 bases). Trimming cost V 1 base and J 4 bases, with 11 bases left between them. Germline CDR1 MNHNS, CDR2 SASEGT. This CDR3 is built from 14 residues.

This chain uses TRBV2 with TRBJ1-1; D call uncertain. Deletions cut 3 bases from V and 5 bases from J, with 13 bases between. Germline CDR1 and CDR2: SNHLY and FYNNEI. This CDR3 is 14 amino acids long. The DNA of the CDR3 is TGTGCCAGCAGTGACTCAGACGGGGTGACTGAAGCTTTCTTT. The encoded protein is CASSDSDGVTEAFF.

The gene calls are TRBV10-1 and TRBJ2-3, with D perhaps matching TRBD2 (6 bases). Germline V CDR1 and CDR2: WNHNN, SYGVQD (reference sequence). This CDR3 contains 12 residues. The germline V and J ends were trimmed by 4 bases and 8 bases, with 10 bases remaining between them. The CDR3 nucleotides read TGCGCCAGCAGTGCCGGGGGTGGTACGCAGTATTTT. This gives the protein CASSAGGGTQYF.

The gene calls are TRBV6-5 and TRBJ1-5; D unclear. CDR1 MNHEY and CDR2 SVGAGI come from the germline V gene. V was cut by 9 bases and J by 2 bases, with 17 bases left in between. The CDR3 length is 15 residues. The DNA of the CDR3 is TGTGCCAGGGATCTTGGCCTCGGGGGCAATCAGCCCCAGCATTTT. Translated: CARDLGLGGNQPQHF.

The count of this clone is one. J is TRBJ1-3 and V is TRBV5-1, with D possibly TRBD1 on 6 matching bases. Germline assignment: CDR1 SGHRS and CDR2 YFSETQ. The CDR3 sequence is 16 residues long. The V gene lost 0 bases and the J gene lost 0 bases, with 10 bases spanning the gap. The CDR3 reads CASSLGGTLSGNTIYF. In nucleotides, the CDR3 is TGCGCCAGCAGCTTGGGAGGGACACTCTCTGGAAACACCATATATTTT.

The J gene is TRBJ2-2, the V gene TRBV6-5; D might be TRBD2 (5 bases). CDR3 length equals 14 residues. Looked up from germline, CDR1 is MNHEY and CDR2 is SVGAGI. V gave up 5 bases and J gave up 1 base, with 8 bases separating them. CDR3 region: CASSELVNTGELFF. In nucleotides, the CDR3 is TGTGCCAGCAGTGAACTAGTGAACACCGGGGAGCTGTTTTTT.

The gene calls are TRBV2 and TRBJ1-5; 7 positions match TRBD1. Germline V gives CDR1 SNHLY, CDR2 FYNNEI. This CDR3 has 17 residues. J gave up 0 bases and V 6 bases, and 11 bases lay outside the gene matches. The DNA for the CDR3 is TGTGCCAGCAGGGCTCCGGGACAGTCCAATAGCAATCAGCCCCAGCATTTT. This codes for CASRAPGQSNSNQPQHF.

The chain carries TRBV28 and TRBJ1-5; D possibly corresponds to TRBD1 (6 bases). CDR3 length equals 13 residues. V was cut by 6 bases and J by 7 bases, with 13 bases left in between. Germline V gene sequence: CDR1 MDHEN, CDR2 SYDVKM. CDR3 in amino acids: CASRWGGLQPQHF. CDR3 sequence (DNA): TGTGCCAGCAGGTGGGGGGGCTTACAGCCCCAGCATTTT.

V and J are TRBV14 and TRBJ1-4, with D possibly being TRBD1 (6 bases). Germline V gives CDR1 SGHDN, CDR2 FVKESK. Trimming took off 5 bases at V and 11 bases at J, with 15 bases between the two ends. The CDR3 spans 13 residues. CDR3: CASSLQGRPKLFF. In DNA form, the CDR3 reads TGTGCCAGCAGCTTACAGGGACGTCCTAAACTGTTTTTT.

V usage is TRBV19 and J usage is TRBJ2-3; TRBD2 agrees at 9 bases. The CDR3 contains 13 residues. Germline V gene sequence: CDR1 LNHDA, CDR2 SQIVND (reference sequence). V was clipped by 10 bases and J by 4 bases; unmatched bases: 6. In DNA, the CDR3 is TGTGCCATTGGTAGCGGGAGCGCAGATACGCAGTATTTT. This translates into CAIGSGSADTQYF.

This rearrangement joins TRBV2 to TRBJ2-5; 8 bases line up with TRBD2. CDR3 length: 15 residues. The V segment lost 10 bases and the J segment 6 bases; nucleotides outside the gene matches: 16. Germline CDR1 SNHLY, CDR2 FYNNEI. In nucleotides, the CDR3 is TGTGCCATCTACGGGACTAGTGGTCCCCAGAAGACCCAGTACTTC. This gives the protein CAIYGTSGPQKTQYF.

The chain links TRBV18 to TRBJ2-7; the D gene is possibly TRBD2 (5 bases). The CDR3 is made up of 17 amino acids. V shed 0 bases and J shed 1 base, with 16 bases lying between them. Germline assignment: CDR1 KGHSH and CDR2 LQKENI. The CDR3 coding sequence is TGTGCCAGCTCACCACCAGGCCCCGGAGGACGATCCTACGAGCAGTACTTC. Its translation: CASSPPGPGGRSYEQYF.